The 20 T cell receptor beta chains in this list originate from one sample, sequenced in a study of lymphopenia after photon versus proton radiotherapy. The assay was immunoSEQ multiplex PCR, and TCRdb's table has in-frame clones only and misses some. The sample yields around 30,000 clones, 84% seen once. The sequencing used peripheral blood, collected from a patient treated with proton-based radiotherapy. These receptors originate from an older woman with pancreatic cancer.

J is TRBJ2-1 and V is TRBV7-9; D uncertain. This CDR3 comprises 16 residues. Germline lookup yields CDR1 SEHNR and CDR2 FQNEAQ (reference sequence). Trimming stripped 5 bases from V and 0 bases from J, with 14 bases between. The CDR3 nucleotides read TGTGCCAGCAGCCCAAAACGGCGGATCTCCTACAATGAGCAGTTCTTC. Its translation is CASSPKRRISYNEQFF.

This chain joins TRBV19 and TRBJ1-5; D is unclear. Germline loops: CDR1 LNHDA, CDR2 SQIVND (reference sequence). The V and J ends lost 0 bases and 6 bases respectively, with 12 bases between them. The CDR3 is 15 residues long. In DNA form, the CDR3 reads TGTGCCAGTAGTATAGAGGCCTCCGGGCGTCAGCCCCAGCATTTT. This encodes CASSIEASGRQPQHF. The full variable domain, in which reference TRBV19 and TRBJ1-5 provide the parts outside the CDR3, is DGGITQSPKYLFRKEGQNVTLSCEQNLNHDAMYWYRQDPGQGLRLIYYSQIVNDFQKGDIAEGYSVSREKKESFPLTVTSAQKNPTAFYLCASSIEASGRQPQHFGDGTRLSIL.

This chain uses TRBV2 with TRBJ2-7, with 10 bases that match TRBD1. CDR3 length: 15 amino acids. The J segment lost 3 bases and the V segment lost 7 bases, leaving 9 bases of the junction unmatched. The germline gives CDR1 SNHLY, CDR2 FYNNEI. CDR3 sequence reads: CASTESGQGFYEQYF. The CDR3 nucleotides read TGTGCCAGCACCGAGTCGGGACAGGGGTTCTACGAGCAGTACTTC.

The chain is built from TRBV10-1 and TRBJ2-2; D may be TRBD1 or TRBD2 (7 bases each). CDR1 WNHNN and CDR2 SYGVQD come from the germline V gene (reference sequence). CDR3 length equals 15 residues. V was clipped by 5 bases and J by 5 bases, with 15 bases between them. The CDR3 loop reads CASSFSGGGTGELFF. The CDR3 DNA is TGCGCCAGCAGTTTCTCAGGGGGAGGGACCGGGGAGCTGTTTTTT.

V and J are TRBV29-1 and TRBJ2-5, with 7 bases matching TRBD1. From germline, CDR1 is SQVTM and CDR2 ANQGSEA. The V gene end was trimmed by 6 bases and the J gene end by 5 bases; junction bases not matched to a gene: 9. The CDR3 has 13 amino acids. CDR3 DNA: TGCAGCGTCAAGACAGGGAATGGTGAGACCCAGTACTTC. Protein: CSVKTGNGETQYF.

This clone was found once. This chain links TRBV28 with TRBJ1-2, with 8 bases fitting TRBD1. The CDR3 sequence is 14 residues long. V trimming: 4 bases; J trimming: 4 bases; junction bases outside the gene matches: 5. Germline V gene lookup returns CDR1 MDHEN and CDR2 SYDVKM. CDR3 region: CASSYQGAAYGYTF. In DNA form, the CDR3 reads TGTGCCAGCAGTTATCAGGGGGCGGCCTATGGCTACACCTTC.

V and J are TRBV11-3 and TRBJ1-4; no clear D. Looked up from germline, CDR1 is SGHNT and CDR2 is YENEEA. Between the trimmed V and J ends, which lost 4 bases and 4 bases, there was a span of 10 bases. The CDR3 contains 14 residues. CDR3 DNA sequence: TGTGCCAGCAGCTCCCGGACGAATAATGAAAAACTGTTTTTT. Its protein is CASSSRTNNEKLFF. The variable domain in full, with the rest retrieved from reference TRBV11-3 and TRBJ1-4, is EAGVVQSPRYKIIEKKQPVAFWCNPISGHNTLYWYLQNLGQGPELLIRYENEEAVDDSQLPKDRFSAERLKGVDSTLKIQPAELGDSAVYLCASSSRTNNEKLFFGSGTQLSVL.

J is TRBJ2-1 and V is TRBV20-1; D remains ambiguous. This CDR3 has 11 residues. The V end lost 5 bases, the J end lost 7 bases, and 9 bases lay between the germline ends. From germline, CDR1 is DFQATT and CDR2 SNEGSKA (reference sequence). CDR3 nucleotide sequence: TGCAGTGCTCCCCAGGTAAATGAGCAGTTCTTC. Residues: CSAPQVNEQFF.

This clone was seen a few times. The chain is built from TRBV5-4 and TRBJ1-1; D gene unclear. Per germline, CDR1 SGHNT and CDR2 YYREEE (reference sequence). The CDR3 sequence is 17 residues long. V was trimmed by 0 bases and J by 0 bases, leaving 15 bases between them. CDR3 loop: CASSLVGRLRMNTEAFF. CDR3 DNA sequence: TGTGCCAGCAGCTTGGTCGGACGCCTACGCATGAACACTGAAGCTTTCTTT. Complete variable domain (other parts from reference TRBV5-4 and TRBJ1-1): ETGVTQSPTHLIKTRGQQVTLRCSSQSGHNTVSWYQQALGQGPQFIFQYYREEENGRGNFPPRFSGLQFPNYSSELNVNALELDDSALYLCASSLVGRLRMNTEAFFGQGTRLTVV.

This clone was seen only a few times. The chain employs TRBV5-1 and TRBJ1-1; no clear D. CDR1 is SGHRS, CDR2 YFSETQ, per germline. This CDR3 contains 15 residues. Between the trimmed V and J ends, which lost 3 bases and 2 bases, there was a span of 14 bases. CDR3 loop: CASSSAGSGNTEAFF. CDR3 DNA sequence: TGCGCCAGCAGCTCGGCCGGGAGTGGAAACACTGAAGCTTTCTTT.

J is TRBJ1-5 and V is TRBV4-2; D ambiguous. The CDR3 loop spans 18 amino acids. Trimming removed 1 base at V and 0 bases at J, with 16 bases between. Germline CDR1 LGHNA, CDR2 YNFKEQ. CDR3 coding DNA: TGTGCCAGCAGCCAAGTGGCCCGGGGAGGTAATAGCAATCAGCCCCAGCATTTT. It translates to CASSQVARGGNSNQPQHF.

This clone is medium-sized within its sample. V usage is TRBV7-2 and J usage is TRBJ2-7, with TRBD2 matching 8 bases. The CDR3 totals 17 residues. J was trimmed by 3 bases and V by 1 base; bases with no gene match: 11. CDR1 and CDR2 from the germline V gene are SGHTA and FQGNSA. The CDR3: CASSLGVAGNPSYEQYF. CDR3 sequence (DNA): TGTGCCAGCAGCTTAGGGGTAGCGGGGAACCCCAGCTACGAGCAGTACTTC.

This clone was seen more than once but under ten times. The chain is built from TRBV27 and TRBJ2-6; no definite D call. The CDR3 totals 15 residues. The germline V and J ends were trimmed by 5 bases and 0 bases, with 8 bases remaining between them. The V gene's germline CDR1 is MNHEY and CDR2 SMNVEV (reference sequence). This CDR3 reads CASSLRNSGANVLTF. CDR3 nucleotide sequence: TGTGCCAGCAGTCTGCGGAACTCTGGGGCCAACGTCCTGACTTTC.

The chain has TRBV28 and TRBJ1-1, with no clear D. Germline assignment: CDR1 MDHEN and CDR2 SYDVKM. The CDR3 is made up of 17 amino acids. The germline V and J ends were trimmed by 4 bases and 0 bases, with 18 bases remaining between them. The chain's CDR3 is CASSSLTQTLMNTEAFF. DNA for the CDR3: TGTGCCAGCAGTTCCCTGACACAGACCCTCATGAACACTGAAGCTTTCTTT.

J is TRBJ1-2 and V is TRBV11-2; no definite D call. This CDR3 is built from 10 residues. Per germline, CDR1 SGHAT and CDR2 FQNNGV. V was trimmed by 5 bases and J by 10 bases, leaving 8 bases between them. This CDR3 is CASSLFDYTF. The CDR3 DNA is TGTGCCAGCAGCCTTTTTGACTACACCTTC. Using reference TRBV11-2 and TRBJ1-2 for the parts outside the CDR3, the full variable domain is EAGVAQSPRYKIIEKRQSVAFWCNPISGHATLYWYQQILGQGPKLLIQFQNNGVVDDSQLPKDRFSAERLKGVDSTLKIQPAKLEDSAVYLCASSLFDYTFGSGTRLTVV.

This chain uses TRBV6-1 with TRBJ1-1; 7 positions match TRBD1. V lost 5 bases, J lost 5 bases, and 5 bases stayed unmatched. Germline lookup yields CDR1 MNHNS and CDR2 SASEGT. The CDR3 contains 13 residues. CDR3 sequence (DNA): TGTGCCAGCAGTCGGGGCAGGGGGACTGAAGCTTTCTTT. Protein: CASSRGRGTEAFF.

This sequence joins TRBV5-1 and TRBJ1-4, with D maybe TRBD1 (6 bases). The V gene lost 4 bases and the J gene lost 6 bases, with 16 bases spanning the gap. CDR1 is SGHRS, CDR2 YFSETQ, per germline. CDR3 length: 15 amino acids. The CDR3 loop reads CASSIVGPGDEKLFF. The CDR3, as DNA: TGCGCCAGCAGCATCGTCGGGCCAGGGGATGAAAAACTGTTTTTT.

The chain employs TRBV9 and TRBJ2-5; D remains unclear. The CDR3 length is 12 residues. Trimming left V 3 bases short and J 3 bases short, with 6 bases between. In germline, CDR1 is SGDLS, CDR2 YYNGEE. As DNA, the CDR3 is TGTGCCAGCAGCGCGGCAGAAGAGACCCAGTACTTC. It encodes CASSAAEETQYF.

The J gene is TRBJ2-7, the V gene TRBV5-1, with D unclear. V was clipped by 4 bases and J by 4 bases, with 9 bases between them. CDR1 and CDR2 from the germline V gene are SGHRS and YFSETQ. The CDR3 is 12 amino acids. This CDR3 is CASSLTFYEQYF. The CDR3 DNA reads TGCGCCAGCAGCCTCACCTTTTACGAGCAGTACTTC.

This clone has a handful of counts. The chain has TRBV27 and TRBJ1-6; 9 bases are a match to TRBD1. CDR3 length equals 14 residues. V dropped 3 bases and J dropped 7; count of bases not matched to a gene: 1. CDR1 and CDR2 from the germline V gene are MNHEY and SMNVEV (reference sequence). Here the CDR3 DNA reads TGTGCCAGCAGTTTTGGACAGGGGAATTCACCCCTCCACTTT. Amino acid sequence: CASSFGQGNSPLHF.